Included here is one T cell receptor (beta chain) sequence, with context. Antigen specificity is unknown. TCRdb re-derived calls from the reads in MiXCR, one entry per CDR3 protein. The sample records about 700,000 distinct CDR3 sequences, roughly 36% being singletons. The CDR3 consists of 17 residues. Germline assignment: CDR1 KGHDR and CDR2 SFDVKD. J lost 3 bases, V lost 2 bases, and 6 bases had no gene match. These data are taken from a study of T cell repertoires in cytomegalovirus infection. The sample in question was cultured PBMCs, obtained from culture after CMV antigen stimulation. The source is a human donor in good health (CMV status not recorded). Some clones in this sample may be carry-over from other donors' samples. The chain uses TRBV24-1 and TRBJ2-6; TRBD1 matches at 7 bases. The CDR3 coding sequence is TGTGCCACCAGTGATTGGAACGACAGGGTTGGGGCCAACGTCCTGACTTTC. This encodes CATSDWNDRVGANVLTF.